This T cell receptor beta chain is from a study of cytomegalovirus exposure and HLA in healthy donors. Study-wide results and limits: HLA-A and HLA-B allele assignments for most subjects were reportedly predicted accurately using TCR beta sequences. A later look showed TCR association rates differing by HLA locus, highest for DRB1 and lowest for HLA-C.

The table lists this clone with a few counts. What it recognizes is unknown. The PCR used 60 Vbeta and 13 Jbeta primers. Per the original methods: The count from a later analysis was some 80 million unique TCR beta chains, some 10 million of them shared. Some clones are missing from TCRdb's copy, which holds only in-frame ones; the method was immunoSEQ multiplex PCR. The V and J calls and clone size are taken from that table; D and trimming were inferred from the DNA. The profile shows 95,000 to 100,000 clones, more than 75% of them singletons. J was trimmed by 13 bases and V by 5 bases; bases with no gene match: 8. Germline CDR1 is LNHDA and CDR2 is SQIVND (reference sequence). The CDR3 is 13 amino acids.

J is TRBJ1-6 and V is TRBV19, with 7 bases that match TRBD1. Sequenced: PBMCs. The TCR sequence derives from a human donor in good health. For the CDR3, the DNA is TGTGCCAGTAGTGACAGGGCGTATAGTCCCCTCCACTTT. This gives the protein CASSDRAYSPLHF.